The sequence of this T cell receptor (beta chain) was determined in a study of blood T cell repertoires in COVID-19. Study overall: In each case, the material was cDNA or gDNA derived from T cells, B-cell-depleted T cells, or PBMCs.

Per the study methods: Estimation of nucleated cell counts relied on the amplification of reference gene primers. The table came from immunoSEQ multiplex PCR; TCRdb's copy has only in-frame clones and leaves some out. Clone size and the V and J calls come from that table; the DNA yielded D and trimming. The data show under 200,000 clones, with around three quarters seen just once and approximately 7% held by the top ten. The V gene lost 0 bases and the J gene lost 5 bases, with 13 bases spanning the gap. This CDR3 has 15 residues. In germline, CDR1 is SEHNR, CDR2 FQNEAQ (reference sequence). The genes are TRBV7-9 and TRBJ2-5; D perhaps matches TRBD1 (6 bases). This clonotype was sampled from a man between 70 and 80 years old with active or convalescent COVID-19. The sequenced sample consisted of peripheral blood. The DNA of the CDR3 is TGTGCCAGCAGCTTAGCGCTGGGGGCAGGGGAGACCCAGTACTTC. Residues: CASSLALGAGETQYF.